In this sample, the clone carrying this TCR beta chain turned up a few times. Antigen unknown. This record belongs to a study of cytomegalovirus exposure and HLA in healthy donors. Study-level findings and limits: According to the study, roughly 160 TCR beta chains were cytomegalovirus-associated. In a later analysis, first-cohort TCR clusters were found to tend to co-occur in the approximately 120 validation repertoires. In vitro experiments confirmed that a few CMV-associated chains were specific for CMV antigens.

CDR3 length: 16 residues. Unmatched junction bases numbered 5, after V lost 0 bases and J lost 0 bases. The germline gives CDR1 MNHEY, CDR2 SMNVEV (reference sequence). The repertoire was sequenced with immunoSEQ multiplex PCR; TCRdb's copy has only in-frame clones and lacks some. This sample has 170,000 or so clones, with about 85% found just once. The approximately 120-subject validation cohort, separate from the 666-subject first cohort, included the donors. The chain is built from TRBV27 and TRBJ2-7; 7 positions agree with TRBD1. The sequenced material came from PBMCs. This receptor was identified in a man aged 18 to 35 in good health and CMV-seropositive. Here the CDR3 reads CASSLSLQGSSYEQYF. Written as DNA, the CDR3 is TGTGCCAGCAGTTTATCCCTACAGGGGAGCTCCTACGAGCAGTACTTC.